A single sample gave rise to the 20 T cell receptor beta chains below, sequenced in a study of T cell responses to AZD1222 COVID-19 vaccine. The assay was immunoSEQ multiplex PCR, and TCRdb's table has in-frame clones only and misses some. Here the sample spans some 110,000 clones, roughly 84% being singletons. Sequenced material: peripheral blood, taken 28 days after the second AZD1222 dose. The source of these receptors is an adult who received the AZD1222 COVID-19 vaccine.

The chain is built from TRBV30 and TRBJ2-1; 15 bases are shared with TRBD2. V gave up 3 bases and J gave up 9 bases; unmatched junction bases: 6. The CDR3 is 15 amino acids. The germline V gene encodes CDR1 GTSNPN and CDR2 SVGIG (reference sequence). Here the CDR3 reads CAWSRTSGGASEQFF. The CDR3 nucleotides read TGTGCCTGGAGCCGGACTAGCGGGGGGGCTAGTGAGCAGTTCTTC.

This chain joins TRBV11-1 and TRBJ2-7; D unclear. V shed 4 bases and J shed 5 bases, with 9 bases lying between them. CDR1 SGHAT and CDR2 FQDESV come from the germline V gene (reference sequence). This CDR3 spans 12 amino acids. This chain's CDR3 is CASSSGSDEQYF. DNA for the CDR3: TGTGCCAGCAGCTCCGGGTCCGACGAGCAGTACTTC.

This clone showed up just once. This sequence joins TRBV12-3 or TRBV12-4 and TRBJ1-2; D not certain. V was shortened by 7 bases and J by 5 bases, with 14 bases between the two germline ends. This CDR3 has 13 amino acids. This CDR3 is CASTMTPTYGYTF. CDR3 nucleotides: TGTGCCAGCACCATGACACCAACTTATGGCTACACCTTC.

The chain couples TRBV28 to TRBJ1-5; no firm D call. Germline V gene lookup returns CDR1 MDHEN and CDR2 SYDVKM. V dropped 6 bases and J dropped 7 bases, with 16 bases sitting between them. This CDR3 spans 14 amino acids. The CDR3 DNA reads as TGTGCCAGCAGCCGCACCCCCTTTCAACAGCCCCAGCATTTT. Its translation is CASSRTPFQQPQHF.

The V and J genes are TRBV7-3 and TRBJ1-1; 8 bases line up with TRBD1. The CDR3 covers 15 residues. Looked up from germline, CDR1 is SGHTA and CDR2 is FQGTGA. J was trimmed by 6 bases and V by 4 bases; bases with no gene match: 10. In DNA form, the CDR3 reads TGTGCCAGCAGCTCGACAGGGGAGGGAACTGCTGAAGCTTTCTTT. Translated, it gives CASSSTGEGTAEAFF.

V and J are TRBV5-5 and TRBJ2-1; TRBD2 aligns across 12 bases. The CDR3 sequence is 16 residues long. V gave up 4 bases and J gave up 8 bases; unmatched junction bases: 10. Germline V CDR1 and CDR2: SGHKS, YYEKEE (reference sequence). CDR3 residues: CASSPNLAGGRDEQFF. DNA for the CDR3: TGTGCCAGCAGCCCTAATCTAGCGGGAGGGCGCGATGAGCAGTTCTTC.

The chain uses TRBV7-9 and TRBJ2-1, with D possibly being TRBD2 (6 bases). CDR1 and CDR2 (germline): SEHNR, FQNEAQ (reference sequence). This CDR3 comprises 16 residues. V shed 3 bases and J shed 6 bases, with 18 bases lying between them. CDR3 region: CASSLSNGGVGNEQFF. CDR3 nucleotide sequence: TGTGCCAGCAGCTTGTCGAATGGCGGGGTTGGCAATGAGCAGTTCTTC.

The chain joins TRBV10-3 to TRBJ1-5; 7 bases line up with TRBD1. Losses at the gene ends were 3 bases for V and 0 bases for J; bases not matched to a gene: 5. Germline V gives CDR1 ENHRY, CDR2 SYGVKD. The CDR3 runs 16 residues. CDR3 region: CAISDLEGASNQPQHF. Here the CDR3 DNA reads TGTGCCATCAGTGACCTCGAGGGGGCTAGCAATCAGCCCCAGCATTTT.

This clone was detected only once. The CDR3 spells CASSSVLPGQETQYF. The CDR3 DNA reads TGTGCCAGCAGCTCAGTCCTCCCCGGACAAGAGACCCAGTACTTC. V is TRBV11-2 and J is TRBJ2-5; D remains ambiguous. CDR3 size: 15 residues. The germline V gene encodes CDR1 SGHAT and CDR2 FQNNGV. Trimming shortened V by 4 bases and J by 2 bases, and 14 bases separated the two germline ends.

This clone came up a few times. V gene TRBV10-1 combines with J gene TRBJ1-5; 10 nucleotides agree with TRBD1. Trimming removed 10 bases from V and 5 bases from J; junction bases left unmatched: 5. In germline, CDR1 is WNHNN, CDR2 SYGVQD (reference sequence). This CDR3 spans 13 amino acids. The CDR3: CANKTGGHQPQHF. DNA for the CDR3: TGCGCCAATAAGACAGGGGGCCATCAGCCCCAGCATTTT.

The rearrangement links TRBV13 to TRBJ2-5; 8 positions match TRBD2. From germline, CDR1 is PRHDT and CDR2 FYEKMQ (reference sequence). With 5 bases clipped from V and 5 bases from J, the junction kept 10 bases outside the gene matches. The CDR3 is 15 residues long. CDR3 residues: CASSPAPGLGETQYF. The CDR3 nucleotides read TGTGCCAGCAGCCCAGCCCCGGGACTAGGGGAGACCCAGTACTTC.

The V and J genes are TRBV5-1 and TRBJ2-2; 7 nucleotides line up with TRBD1. The ends lost 5 bases at V and 0 bases at J; junction bases unmatched: 16. Per germline, CDR1 SGHRS and CDR2 YFSETQ. This CDR3 has 19 residues. In DNA, the CDR3 is TGCGCCAGCAGTGATAAAGGGGTAGACAGGGTGGCGAACACCGGGGAGCTGTTTTTT. Its protein is CASSDKGVDRVANTGELFF. The complete variable domain, with remaining parts taken from reference TRBV5-1 and TRBJ2-2, reads KAGVTQTPRYLIKTRGQQVTLSCSPISGHRSVSWYQQTPGQGLQFLFEYFSETQRNKGNFPGRFSGRQFSNSRSEMNVSTLELGDSALYLCASSDKGVDRVANTGELFFGEGSRLTVL.

The rearrangement joins TRBV2 to TRBJ2-3, with TRBD2 as a possible D gene (6 bases). The germline V gene has CDR1 SNHLY and CDR2 FYNNEI. V was shortened by 6 bases and J by 1 base, with 8 bases between the two germline ends. The CDR3 spans 13 residues. This CDR3 is CASRRGRTDTQYF. In DNA, the CDR3 is TGTGCCAGCAGGCGGGGACGCACAGATACGCAGTATTTT.

This chain uses TRBV24-1 with TRBJ2-2; D possibly corresponds to TRBD2 (6 bases). This CDR3 is built from 18 residues. The germline V and J ends were trimmed by 6 bases and 4 bases, with 23 bases remaining between them. The germline gives CDR1 KGHDR, CDR2 SFDVKD. The CDR3 is CATSMGGWKGRSTGELFF. The CDR3 nucleotides read TGTGCCACCAGTATGGGTGGCTGGAAGGGGAGGAGCACCGGGGAGCTGTTTTTT.

The V gene is TRBV27, the J gene TRBJ2-1; D unclear. In germline, CDR1 is MNHEY, CDR2 SMNVEV (reference sequence). This CDR3 comprises 15 residues. The germline V and J ends were trimmed by 5 bases and 2 bases, with 13 bases remaining between them. The CDR3 DNA sequence: TGTGCCAGCAGTCTCGATTTCAGCCCCTACAATGAGCAGTTCTTC. It encodes CASSLDFSPYNEQFF.

The chain uses TRBV18 and TRBJ1-3; D gene uncertain. The germline V gene has CDR1 KGHSH and CDR2 LQKENI. This CDR3 is built from 13 residues. Between the trimmed V and J ends, which lost 5 bases and 1 base, there was a span of 6 bases. The CDR3 is CASSATSGNTIYF. DNA of the CDR3: TGTGCCAGCTCAGCTACATCTGGAAACACCATATATTTT.

The rearrangement links TRBV28 to TRBJ1-2; D perhaps matches TRBD1 (6 bases). The CDR3 runs 14 residues. V lost 5 bases and J 4 bases, leaving 14 bases between the germline ends. Per germline, CDR1 MDHEN and CDR2 SYDVKM. The CDR3 region is CASSAPQGSYGYTF. The CDR3 DNA follows: TGTGCCAGCAGTGCCCCACAGGGAAGCTATGGCTACACCTTC.

V usage is TRBV24-1 and J usage is TRBJ1-1; D unclear. The CDR3 is 11 amino acids. The germline gives CDR1 KGHDR, CDR2 SFDVKD. Trimming took 5 bases from V and 6 from J, leaving 6 bases between them. The CDR3: CATSAGAEAFF. The CDR3 coding sequence is TGTGCCACCAGTGCGGGAGCTGAAGCTTTCTTT.

The gene calls are TRBV29-1 and TRBJ1-2, with TRBD1 matching 9 bases. With 3 bases clipped from V and 4 bases from J, the junction kept 3 bases outside the gene matches. The CDR3 totals 13 residues. The V gene's germline CDR1 is SQVTM and CDR2 ANQGSEA. CDR3 DNA sequence: TGCAGCGTTGAGGGACAGGGAGGCTATGGCTACACCTTC. This gives the protein CSVEGQGGYGYTF.

The V call is TRBV11-2, the J call TRBJ2-5, with D perhaps assigned TRBD1 or TRBD2 (6 bases each). Germline values: CDR1 SGHAT, CDR2 FQNNGV. Trimming removed 2 bases from V and 6 bases from J, with 22 bases in between. There are 17 residues in the CDR3. CDR3 sequence: CASSLRWTGARMKTQYF. The CDR3 DNA is TGTGCCAGCAGCTTAAGATGGACGGGGGCCCGGATGAAGACCCAGTACTTC.